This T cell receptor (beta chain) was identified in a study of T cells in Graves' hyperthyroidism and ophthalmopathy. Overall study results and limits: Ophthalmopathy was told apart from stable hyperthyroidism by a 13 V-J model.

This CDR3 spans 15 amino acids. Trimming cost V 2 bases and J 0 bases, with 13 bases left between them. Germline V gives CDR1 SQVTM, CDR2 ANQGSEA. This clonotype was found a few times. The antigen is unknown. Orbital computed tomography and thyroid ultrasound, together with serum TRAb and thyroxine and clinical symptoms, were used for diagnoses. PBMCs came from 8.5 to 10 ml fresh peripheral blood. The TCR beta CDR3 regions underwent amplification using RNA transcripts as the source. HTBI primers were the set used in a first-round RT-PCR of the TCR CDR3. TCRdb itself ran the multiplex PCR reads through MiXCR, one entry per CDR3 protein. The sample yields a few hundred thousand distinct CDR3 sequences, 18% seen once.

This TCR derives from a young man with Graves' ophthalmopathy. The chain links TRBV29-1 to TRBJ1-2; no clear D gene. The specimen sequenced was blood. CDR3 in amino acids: CSVESGKSSNYGYTF. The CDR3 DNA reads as TGCAGCGTTGAATCAGGCAAATCCTCTAACTATGGCTACACCTTC.